This T cell receptor (beta chain) came from a study of blood T cells in healthy people across ages. PCR was performed a second time for about 7 to 12 cycles using a sample-barcoded 5' primer and a J-beta primer mix. Tagging of each cDNA molecule was performed by a template-switch adaptor with 12 random nucleotides. TCRdb reanalysed the 5' RACE reads using MiXCR and keeps one entry per CDR3 protein. Of 1.5 million to 2 million distinct CDR3 sequences listed, 40% to 55% are singletons. As regards this clonotype: Antigen unknown.

Study-level results: Samples with more naive T cells showed higher observed beta diversity.

Around 10 milliliters of peripheral blood were drawn from each donor. The CDR3 has 15 residues. CDR1 and CDR2 from the germline V gene are MNHNY and SVGAGI (reference sequence). The V end was cut by 4 bases, the J end by 7 bases, with 14 bases between. The source is a woman aged 40 to 55 in good health. The material sequenced was blood. The gene calls are TRBV6-6 and TRBJ1-6, with D tentatively TRBD1 (6 bases). CDR3 bases: TGTGCCAGCAGTTCACAGGGAAACTGGAATTCACCCCTCCACTTT. Its translation is CASSSQGNWNSPLHF.